Shown below are 28 T cell receptor beta chains from a single sample sequenced in a study of T cell responses to AZD1222 COVID-19 vaccine. The assay was immunoSEQ multiplex PCR, and TCRdb's table has in-frame clones only and misses some. The profile shows around 70,000 clones, 75% to 90% of them singletons. The sequenced sample was peripheral blood, obtained on day 0 of AZD1222 vaccination. Source of these receptors: an adult in good health.

The chain combines TRBV5-1 with TRBJ2-3; D is unresolved. The CDR3 spans 12 residues. The germline V gene encodes CDR1 SGHRS and CDR2 YFSETQ. Trimming took 0 bases from V and 5 from J, leaving 4 bases between them. The CDR3 region is CASSLEGDTQYF. CDR3 DNA sequence: TGCGCCAGCAGCTTGGAAGGAGATACGCAGTATTTT.

V is TRBV5-1 and J is TRBJ1-2; possible D gene TRBD1, 6 bases. The CDR3 contains 15 residues. V gave up 7 bases and J gave up 3 bases, with 19 bases separating them. Germline V gene sequence: CDR1 SGHRS, CDR2 YFSETQ. CDR3: CASRMMGTSDYGYTF. The DNA for the CDR3 is TGCGCCAGCCGTATGATGGGGACATCGGACTATGGCTACACCTTC.

This clone was seen more than once but under ten times. The chain employs TRBV23-1 and TRBJ2-3; D is tentatively TRBD1 or TRBD2 (5 bases each). TRBV23-1 is classed as an ORF, of uncertain function. The CDR3 has 14 residues. The V and J ends lost 4 bases and 7 bases respectively, with 15 bases between them. The CDR3 DNA follows: TGCGCCAGCAGTCCGGGCAGGGACGCGAATACGCAGTATTTT. It encodes CASSPGRDANTQYF.

The chain joins TRBV11-2 to TRBJ1-2; 7 nucleotides line up with TRBD1. The length of the CDR3 is 15 residues. J gave up 4 bases and V 2 bases, and 7 bases lay outside the gene matches. The germline gives CDR1 SGHAT, CDR2 FQNNGV. The CDR3 spells CASSLLAGGRYGYTF. The CDR3 DNA follows: TGTGCCAGCAGCTTACTGGCAGGGGGTCGCTATGGCTACACCTTC.

This clone was counted between two and nine times. This rearrangement joins TRBV5-1 to TRBJ1-3; unclear D gene. The CDR3 has 14 residues. V was shortened by 0 bases and J by 4 bases, with 8 bases between the two germline ends. Germline loops: CDR1 SGHRS, CDR2 YFSETQ. Written as DNA, the CDR3 is TGCGCCAGCAGCTTGGAAAGCGCAGGAAACACCATATATTTT. Translated, it gives CASSLESAGNTIYF.

The V call is TRBV19, the J call TRBJ1-1, with TRBD1 matching over 7 bases. V lost 4 bases and J lost 5; bases outside the gene matches: 13. This CDR3 region has 16 residues. In germline, CDR1 is LNHDA, CDR2 SQIVND (reference sequence). The CDR3 region has the DNA TGTGCCAGTAGTACCGGGCAGGGGGGGTATCGGACTGAAGCTTTCTTT. This encodes CASSTGQGGYRTEAFF.

The J gene is TRBJ2-3, the V gene TRBV5-1, with D perhaps assigned TRBD1 or TRBD2 (7 bases each). Trimming left V 4 bases short and J 3 bases short, with 15 bases between. The CDR3 has 15 residues. Germline CDR1 and CDR2: SGHRS and YFSETQ. Written as DNA, the CDR3 is TGCGCCAGCAGCCCCTCGCAGGGGGGGACAGATACGCAGTATTTT. Translated: CASSPSQGGTDTQYF.

The genes are TRBV6-2 or TRBV6-3 and TRBJ2-1; weak D call: TRBD2 (5 bases). Looked up from germline, CDR1 is MNHEY and CDR2 is SVGEGT. Trimming took off 0 bases at V and 14 bases at J, with 11 bases between the two ends. CDR3 length equals 12 residues. Written as DNA, the CDR3 is TGTGCCAGCAGTTACTCTCGGAGAGGGAAGTTCTTC. Translation: CASSYSRRGKFF.

This sequence joins TRBV2 and TRBJ2-2, with TRBD2 as a possible D gene (7 bases). Germline CDR1 and CDR2: SNHLY and FYNNEI. The CDR3 consists of 15 residues. V shed 6 bases and J shed 4 bases, with 15 bases lying between them. The CDR3 DNA sequence: TGTGCCAGCAGCCAACTAGGGGGGGGCACCGGGGAGCTGTTTTTT. Encoded protein: CASSQLGGGTGELFF.

The CDR3 sequence is CASSQPFSNQPQHF. For the CDR3, the DNA is TGCGCCAGCAGCCAACCGTTTAGCAATCAGCCCCAGCATTTT. This chain joins TRBV4-1 and TRBJ1-5; D not certain. V lost 2 bases and J lost 0, with 5 bases in between. The length of the CDR3 is 14 residues. Germline CDR1 and CDR2: MGHRA and YSYEKL.

Only one count was recorded for this clone. The rearrangement links TRBV2 to TRBJ1-5; TRBD1 matches 7 bases. J was trimmed by 11 bases and V by 2 bases; bases with no gene match: 12. The germline V gene encodes CDR1 SNHLY and CDR2 FYNNEI. This CDR3 spans 15 amino acids. CDR3 sequence: CASSENEGARGSQHF. DNA of the CDR3: TGTGCCAGCAGTGAAAACGAGGGGGCGAGGGGGTCCCAGCATTTT.

The chain employs TRBV6-5 and TRBJ2-6; D is uncertain. V lost 2 bases, J lost 0 bases, and 5 bases lay in between. Germline V gives CDR1 MNHEY, CDR2 SVGAGI. The CDR3 spans 15 residues. The CDR3 sequence: CASSYTGSGANVLTF. CDR3 sequence (DNA): TGTGCCAGCAGTTACACGGGCTCTGGGGCCAACGTCCTGACTTTC.

This chain uses TRBV10-1 with TRBJ2-1; 11 bases match TRBD2. CDR3 length equals 16 residues. Trimming removed 3 bases from V and 8 bases from J; junction bases left unmatched: 9. Germline V lookup: CDR1 WNHNN, CDR2 SYGVQD (reference sequence). CDR3 residues: CASSESLAGGKDEQFF. DNA of the CDR3: TGCGCCAGCAGTGAATCGCTAGCGGGGGGCAAAGATGAGCAGTTCTTC.

V and J are TRBV24-1 and TRBJ1-2; D unclear. The CDR3 totals 12 residues. Trimming stripped 2 bases from V and 8 bases from J, with 8 bases between. The germline CDR1 and CDR2 sequences are KGHDR and SFDVKD. In DNA, the CDR3 is TGTGCCACCAGTGATTCGAGGCACGGCTACACCTTC. Protein: CATSDSRHGYTF.

V gene TRBV5-1 combines with J gene TRBJ2-7, with TRBD1 identical over 7 bases. The V and J ends lost 4 bases and 0 bases, in that order; junction bases with no gene match: 4. Germline assignment: CDR1 SGHRS and CDR2 YFSETQ. The CDR3 loop spans 14 amino acids. CDR3 bases: TGCGCCAGCAGCCATGGGGACAGCTCCTACGAGCAGTACTTC. Its translation: CASSHGDSSYEQYF.

Concerning this clone: This CDR3 is also generated by other DNA sequences in the sample. This chain links TRBV18 with TRBJ1-1, with a possible D match to TRBD1 (5 bases). CDR3 length: 14 residues. The V gene's germline CDR1 is KGHSH and CDR2 LQKENI. V lost 6 bases, J lost 3 bases, and 14 bases lay in between. In DNA, the CDR3 is TGTGCCAGCTCCCCGGGGGGAGGACACACTGAAGCTTTCTTT. This gives the protein CASSPGGGHTEAFF.

This clone occurred a few times. V is TRBV15 and J is TRBJ2-7, with no clear D. Looked up from germline, CDR1 is LNHNV and CDR2 is YYDKDF (reference sequence). Trimming stripped 0 bases from V and 3 bases from J, with 9 bases between. This CDR3 has 14 amino acids. The CDR3 reads CATSREAGFYEQYF. The CDR3 DNA is TGTGCCACCAGCAGAGAGGCAGGTTTCTACGAGCAGTACTTC.

This sequence joins TRBV28 and TRBJ2-7; 8 nucleotides match TRBD2. The J segment lost 0 bases and the V segment lost 10 bases, leaving 11 bases of the junction unmatched. This CDR3 has 15 amino acids. CDR1 is MDHEN, CDR2 SYDVKM, per germline. The CDR3 sequence is CATARGGGFSYEQYF. The CDR3, as DNA: TGTGCCACCGCCCGGGGCGGGGGGTTCTCCTACGAGCAGTACTTC.

The V call is TRBV15, the J call TRBJ2-5, with TRBD2 matching 7 bases. V lost 8 bases and J lost 1; bases outside the gene matches: 4. This CDR3 comprises 13 residues. The germline V gene has CDR1 LNHNV and CDR2 YYDKDF (reference sequence). Here the CDR3 DNA reads TGTGCCACCGGGAGGGTATCCCAAGAGACCCAGTACTTC. It yields the protein CATGRVSQETQYF.

This chain joins TRBV4-1 and TRBJ2-2; the match to TRBD2 covers 12 bases. Germline V gives CDR1 MGHRA, CDR2 YSYEKL. The CDR3 runs to 14 residues. Losses at the gene ends were 5 bases for V and 10 bases for J; bases not matched to a gene: 5. CDR3: CASSLRLAGEELFF. The DNA of the CDR3 is TGCGCCAGCAGCTTGCGACTAGCGGGGGAGGAGCTGTTTTTT.

The chain employs TRBV27 and TRBJ2-7; D perhaps matches TRBD2 (6 bases). Germline values: CDR1 MNHEY, CDR2 SMNVEV (reference sequence). The V end lost 0 bases, the J end lost 4 bases, and 10 bases lay between the germline ends. The CDR3 is 14 amino acids. As DNA, the CDR3 is TGTGCCAGCAGTTTATCGATGGGGGGATACGAGCAGTACTTC. Translating it yields CASSLSMGGYEQYF.

The chain combines TRBV9 with TRBJ2-7; the D gene could be TRBD1 or TRBD2 (5 bases each). This CDR3 has 15 residues. With 3 bases removed from V and 1 base from J, the gap between germline ends came to 14 bases. Germline-derived CDR1 and CDR2 are SGDLS and YYNGEE. CDR3 DNA: TGTGCCAGCAGCGCAAAAAGGGACGGATCCTACGAGCAGTACTTC. Protein product: CASSAKRDGSYEQYF. The whole variable domain, remainder taken from reference TRBV9 and TRBJ2-7, is DSGVTQTPKHLITATGQRVTLRCSPRSGDLSVYWYQQSLDQGLQFLIQYYNGEERAKGNILERFSAQQFPDLHSELNLSSLELGDSALYFCASSAKRDGSYEQYFGPGTRLTVT.

This sequence joins TRBV2 and TRBJ1-3, with D perhaps matching TRBD1 (5 bases). Per the germline V gene, CDR1 is SNHLY and CDR2 is FYNNEI. V lost 5 bases to trimming and J lost 1 base, with 12 bases between them. CDR3 length: 15 residues. The CDR3 spells CASSLGRASGNTIYF. The CDR3 DNA reads as TGTGCCAGCAGTTTGGGCAGGGCTTCTGGAAACACCATATATTTT.

In this sample, this clone turned up once. The chain links TRBV5-4 to TRBJ2-2; 8 nucleotides match TRBD1. CDR1 SGHNT and CDR2 YYREEE come from the germline V gene (reference sequence). V lost 3 bases and J lost 5; bases outside the gene matches: 6. This CDR3 spans 15 amino acids. CDR3 in amino acids: CASSWNRGNTGELFF. CDR3 nucleotides: TGTGCCAGCAGCTGGAACAGGGGGAATACCGGGGAGCTGTTTTTT.

The chain employs TRBV6-5 and TRBJ2-2; 10 bases are shared with TRBD2. V dropped 5 bases and J dropped 1; count of bases not matched to a gene: 1. The CDR3 is 15 amino acids. Germline CDR1 and CDR2: MNHEY and SVGAGI. The CDR3 sequence: CASSRTSGNTGELFF. The CDR3 nucleotides read TGTGCCAGCAGTCGGACTAGCGGGAACACCGGGGAGCTGTTTTTT.

In this sample, this clone turned up once. This rearrangement joins TRBV7-9 to TRBJ1-1; D gene ambiguous. CDR1 and CDR2 from the germline V gene are SEHNR and FQNEAQ (reference sequence). The CDR3 totals 14 residues. Trimming removed 3 bases from V and 1 base from J, with 9 bases in between. The CDR3 reads CASSLSSSNTEAFF. CDR3 sequence (DNA): TGTGCCAGCAGCTTGTCGAGCTCGAACACTGAAGCTTTCTTT. Complete variable domain (other parts from reference TRBV7-9 and TRBJ1-1): DTGVSQNPRHKITKRGQNVTFRCDPISEHNRLYWYRQTLGQGPEFLTYFQNEAQLEKSRLLSDRFSAERPKGSFSTLEIQRTEQGDSAMYLCASSLSSSNTEAFFGQGTRLTVV.

The rearrangement links TRBV6-1 to TRBJ1-1; perhaps TRBD1 as D (5 bases). The CDR3 sequence is 11 residues long. In germline, CDR1 is MNHNS, CDR2 SASEGT. The V end lost 1 base, the J end lost 8 bases, and 5 bases lay between the germline ends. The DNA for the CDR3 is TGTGCCAGCAGTGAAGGGGGGGAAGCTTTCTTT. Its protein product is CASSEGGEAFF.

The CDR3 DNA reads as TGCAGTGCTAGTAAAGGGCCCAAGGGGGAGACCCAGTACTTC. Its translation: CSASKGPKGETQYF. The chain links TRBV20-1 to TRBJ2-5; maybe TRBD1 (5 bases). Trimming cost V 3 bases and J 5 bases, with 16 bases left between them. The CDR3 spans 14 residues. CDR1 DFQATT and CDR2 SNEGSKA come from the germline V gene (reference sequence).